This is a list of T cell receptor beta chains from one sample in a study of Ad26.COV2.S vaccination and SARS-CoV-2 variants. Some clones are missing from TCRdb's copy, which holds only in-frame ones; the method was immunoSEQ multiplex PCR. The sample shows hundreds of thousands of clones, approximately 86% of them seen only once. The specimen comprised peripheral blood, sampled in a trial of Ad26.COV2.S vaccine versus placebo. The receptors were gathered from a person aged 18 to 65 who received the Ad26.COV2.S COVID-19 vaccine or a placebo. The CDR3 runs from the conserved cysteine through the conserved F or W. The D gene is left open where the match is weak. Clone size is stated in some rows and not others, as once, few, many or a class when expanded.

abundance: NA
j_gene: TRBJ1-5
d_gene: TRBD1
v_gene: TRBV28
CDR3aa: CASSSPGQGTTQHF
CDR3nt: TGTGCCAGCAGTTCTCCGGGACAGGGGACAACCCAGCATTTT

abundance: NA
j_gene: TRBJ2-3
d_gene: NA
v_gene: TRBV10-1
CDR3aa: CASSSTGHGGDTQYF
CDR3nt: TGCGCCAGCAGTAGTACAGGGCATGGGGGGGATACGCAGTATTTT

abundance: NA
j_gene: TRBJ2-1
d_gene: NA
v_gene: TRBV12-3/TRBV12-4
CDR3aa: CASRTVSYNEQFF
CDR3nt: TGTGCCAGCAGGACGGTGAGCTACAATGAGCAGTTCTTC

abundance: NA
j_gene: TRBJ1-1
d_gene: NA
v_gene: TRBV19
CDR3aa: CASSQTGIAEAFF
CDR3nt: TGTGCCAGTAGTCAGACAGGTATCGCTGAAGCTTTCTTT

abundance: NA
j_gene: TRBJ1-6
d_gene: NA
v_gene: TRBV19
CDR3aa: CASSIGRGVLNSPLHF
CDR3nt: TGTGCCAGTAGTATAGGGAGAGGGGTTCTCAATTCACCCCTCCACTTT

abundance: NA
j_gene: TRBJ2-7
d_gene: TRBD1
v_gene: TRBV7-3
CDR3aa: CASSPGTGIHEQYF
CDR3nt: TGTGCCAGCAGCCCCGGGACAGGGATCCACGAGCAGTACTTC

abundance: NA
j_gene: TRBJ2-7
d_gene: NA
v_gene: TRBV11-3
CDR3aa: CASSSGTTSYEQYF
CDR3nt: TGTGCCAGCAGCTCTGGGACGACATCCTACGAGCAGTACTTC

abundance: NA
j_gene: TRBJ2-1
d_gene: TRBD2
v_gene: TRBV3-1/TRBV3-2
CDR3aa: CASSRGTSGVSYNEQFF
CDR3nt: TGTGCCAGCAGCCGAGGGACTAGCGGGGTCTCCTACAATGAGCAGTTCTTC

abundance: once
j_gene: TRBJ2-7
d_gene: TRBD1
v_gene: TRBV18
CDR3aa: CASSPGTGGYEQYF
CDR3nt: TGTGCCAGCTCACCCGGGACAGGGGGCTACGAGCAGTACTTC

abundance: NA
j_gene: TRBJ2-2
d_gene: NA
v_gene: TRBV10-3
CDR3aa: CAITEGEFTGELFF
CDR3nt: TGTGCCATCACTGAAGGGGAGTTTACCGGGGAGCTGTTTTTT

abundance: NA
j_gene: TRBJ1-1
d_gene: TRBD1
v_gene: TRBV5-5
CDR3aa: CASSWGQGATEAFF
CDR3nt: TGTGCCAGCAGCTGGGGACAGGGGGCCACTGAAGCTTTCTTT

abundance: once
j_gene: TRBJ2-7
d_gene: TRBD1
v_gene: TRBV7-2
CDR3aa: CASSFRQGAYEQYF
CDR3nt: TGTGCCAGCAGCTTCCGACAGGGGGCCTACGAGCAGTACTTC

abundance: NA
j_gene: TRBJ2-7
d_gene: TRBD1
v_gene: TRBV6-7
CDR3aa: CAKGGQRGSYEQYF
CDR3nt: TGTGCCAAAGGGGGACAGAGGGGCTCCTACGAGCAGTACTTC

abundance: NA
j_gene: TRBJ2-1
d_gene: NA
v_gene: TRBV6-6
CDR3aa: CARSTLEPHRGEQFF
CDR3nt: TGTGCCAGGTCTACCCTGGAGCCCCATCGGGGTGAGCAGTTCTTC

abundance: NA
j_gene: TRBJ2-3
d_gene: TRBD1
v_gene: TRBV4-3
CDR3aa: CASSQNDPGQGIYTQYF
CDR3nt: TGCGCCAGCAGCCAGAATGACCCGGGACAGGGTATTTATACGCAGTATTTT

abundance: NA
j_gene: TRBJ1-6
d_gene: NA
v_gene: TRBV7-8
CDR3aa: CASSLNVLRTNSPLHF
CDR3nt: TGTGCCAGCAGCTTGAACGTGCTCCGCACCAATTCACCCCTCCACTTT

abundance: NA
j_gene: TRBJ1-4
d_gene: NA
v_gene: TRBV28
CDR3aa: CASSLIGTGEKLFF
CDR3nt: TGTGCCAGCAGTTTAATCGGGACCGGTGAAAAACTGTTTTTT

abundance: once
j_gene: TRBJ2-1
d_gene: TRBD2
v_gene: TRBV28
CDR3aa: CASRLPAGTDNEQFF
CDR3nt: TGTGCCAGCAGACTCCCAGCGGGAACCGACAATGAGCAGTTCTTC

abundance: NA
j_gene: TRBJ2-1
d_gene: NA
v_gene: TRBV2
CDR3aa: CASSWAQEQFF
CDR3nt: TGTGCCAGCTCCTGGGCTCAAGAGCAGTTCTTC

abundance: medium-sized
j_gene: TRBJ2-7
d_gene: TRBD2
v_gene: TRBV29-1
CDR3aa: CSVSTSGMSYEQYF
CDR3nt: TGCAGCGTATCGACTAGCGGGATGTCCTACGAGCAGTACTTC

abundance: NA
j_gene: TRBJ1-1
d_gene: NA
v_gene: TRBV5-4
CDR3aa: CAYKGRSDTEAFF
CDR3nt: TGTGCCTACAAAGGTAGGAGCGACACTGAAGCTTTCTTT

abundance: NA
j_gene: TRBJ2-1
d_gene: TRBD2
v_gene: TRBV3-1/TRBV3-2
CDR3aa: CASSQSHQIAGYNEQFF
CDR3nt: TGTGCCAGCAGCCAGTCTCATCAGATAGCGGGGTACAATGAGCAGTTCTTC

abundance: NA
j_gene: TRBJ1-6
d_gene: NA
v_gene: TRBV6-5
CDR3aa: CASRAQINSPLHF
CDR3nt: TGTGCCAGCCGCGCCCAGATTAATTCACCCCTCCACTTT

abundance: NA
j_gene: TRBJ2-7
d_gene: TRBD2
v_gene: TRBV7-2
CDR3aa: CASSLSSGRTLYEQYF
CDR3nt: TGTGCCAGCAGCTTATCTAGCGGGAGGACCCTCTACGAGCAGTACTTC

abundance: NA
j_gene: TRBJ2-1
d_gene: NA
v_gene: TRBV6-5
CDR3aa: CASSWSRGASYNEQFF
CDR3nt: TGTGCCAGCAGTTGGAGCCGGGGGGCCTCCTACAATGAGCAGTTCTTC

abundance: NA
j_gene: TRBJ2-2
d_gene: NA
v_gene: TRBV5-1
CDR3aa: CASSPGLRPTGELFF
CDR3nt: TGCGCCAGCAGCCCGGGACTCCGGCCCACCGGGGAGCTGTTTTTT

abundance: NA
j_gene: TRBJ2-1
d_gene: TRBD1
v_gene: TRBV5-6
CDR3aa: CASSPRPGTGPYNEQFF
CDR3nt: TGTGCCAGCAGCCCTAGACCCGGGACAGGCCCCTACAATGAGCAGTTCTTC

abundance: NA
j_gene: TRBJ2-7
d_gene: NA
v_gene: TRBV7-9
CDR3aa: CASSSTAGVSSYEQYF
CDR3nt: TGTGCCAGCAGCTCAACAGCAGGGGTAAGCTCCTACGAGCAGTACTTC

abundance: once
j_gene: TRBJ1-5
d_gene: TRBD1
v_gene: TRBV5-6
CDR3aa: CASSRYAGQGAWQPQHF
CDR3nt: TGTGCCAGCAGCCGGTATGCGGGACAGGGGGCTTGGCAGCCCCAGCATTTT

abundance: NA
j_gene: TRBJ2-6
d_gene: NA
v_gene: TRBV28
CDR3aa: CASSWAGLSSGANVLTF
CDR3nt: TGTGCCAGCAGTTGGGCAGGGCTTAGCTCTGGGGCCAACGTCCTGACTTTC

abundance: NA
j_gene: TRBJ2-1
d_gene: TRBD1
v_gene: TRBV24-1
CDR3aa: CATRTGDQFF
CDR3nt: TGTGCCACCAGGACAGGGGATCAGTTCTTC